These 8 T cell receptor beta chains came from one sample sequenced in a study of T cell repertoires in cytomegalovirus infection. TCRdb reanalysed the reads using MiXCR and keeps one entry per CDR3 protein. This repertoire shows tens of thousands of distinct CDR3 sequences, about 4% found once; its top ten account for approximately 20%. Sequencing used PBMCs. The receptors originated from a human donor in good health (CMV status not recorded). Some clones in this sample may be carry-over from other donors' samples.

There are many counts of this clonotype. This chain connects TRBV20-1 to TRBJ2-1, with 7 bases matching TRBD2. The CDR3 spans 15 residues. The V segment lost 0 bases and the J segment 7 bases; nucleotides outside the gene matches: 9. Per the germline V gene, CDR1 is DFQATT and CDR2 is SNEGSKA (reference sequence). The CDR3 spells CSARDLAGEPNEQFF. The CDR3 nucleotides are TGCAGTGCTAGAGATCTCGCGGGGGAACCTAATGAGCAGTTCTTC.

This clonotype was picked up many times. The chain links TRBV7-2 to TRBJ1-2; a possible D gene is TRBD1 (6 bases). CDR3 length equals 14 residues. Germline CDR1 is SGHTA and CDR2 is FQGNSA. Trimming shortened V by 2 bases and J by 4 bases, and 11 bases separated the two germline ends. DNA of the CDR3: TGTGCCAGCAGCTTATCCACAGGGTTCTATGGCTACACCTTC. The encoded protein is CASSLSTGFYGYTF.

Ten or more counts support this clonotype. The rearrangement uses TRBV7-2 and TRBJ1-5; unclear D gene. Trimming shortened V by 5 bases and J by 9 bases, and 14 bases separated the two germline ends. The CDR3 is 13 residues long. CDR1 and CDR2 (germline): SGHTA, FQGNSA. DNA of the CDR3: TGTGCCAGCAGCACCACCTCAATCGGGCCCCAGCATTTT. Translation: CASSTTSIGPQHF.

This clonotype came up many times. The CDR3 loop is CASSYTLRGRGNTEAFF. The CDR3 DNA is TGTGCCAGCAGCTACACGCTCAGGGGGCGGGGGAACACTGAAGCTTTCTTT. The rearrangement links TRBV7-2 to TRBJ1-1; TRBD1 matches 8 bases. The V and J ends lost 4 bases and 1 base, in that order; junction bases with no gene match: 11. Germline V gene lookup returns CDR1 SGHTA and CDR2 FQGNSA. There are 17 residues in the CDR3.

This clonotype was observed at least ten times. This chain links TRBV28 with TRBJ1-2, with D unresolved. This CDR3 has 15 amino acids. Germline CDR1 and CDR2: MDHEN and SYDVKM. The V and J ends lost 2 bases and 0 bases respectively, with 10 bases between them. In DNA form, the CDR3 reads TGTGCCAGCAGTTTAGCAGGCCGGGCTAACTATGGCTACACCTTC. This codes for CASSLAGRANYGYTF.

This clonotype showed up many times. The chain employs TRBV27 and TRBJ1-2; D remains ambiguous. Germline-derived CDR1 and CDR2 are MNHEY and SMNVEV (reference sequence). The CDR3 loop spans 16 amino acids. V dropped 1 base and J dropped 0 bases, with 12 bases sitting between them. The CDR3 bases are TGTGCCAGCAGTTTATACCGGACGGCCCCTAACTATGGCTACACCTTC. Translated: CASSLYRTAPNYGYTF.

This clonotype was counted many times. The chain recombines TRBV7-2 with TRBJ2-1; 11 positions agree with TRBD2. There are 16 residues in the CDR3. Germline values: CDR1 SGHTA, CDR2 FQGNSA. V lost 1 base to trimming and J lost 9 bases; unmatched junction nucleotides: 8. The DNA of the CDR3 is TGTGCCAGCAGCTTAGAGGTTAGCGGGAGGGCCCTTGAGCAGTTCTTC. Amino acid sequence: CASSLEVSGRALEQFF.

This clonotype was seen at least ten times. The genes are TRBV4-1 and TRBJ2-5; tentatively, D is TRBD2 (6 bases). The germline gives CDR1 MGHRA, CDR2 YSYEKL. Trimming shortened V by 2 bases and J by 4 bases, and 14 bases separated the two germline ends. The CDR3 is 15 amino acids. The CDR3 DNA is TGCGCCAGCAGCCAACATGGGACTTCCCCAGAGACCCAGTACTTC. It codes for CASSQHGTSPETQYF.